This note documents a single T cell receptor (beta chain) sequence. These data originate in a study of CD8+ T cells in alopecia areata. The wider study: Those treated were given oral tofacitinib at 5 to 10 mg twice daily.

Extracted RNA was reverse transcribed, and the resulting cDNA served as sequencing template. Some clones are missing from TCRdb's copy, which holds only in-frame ones; the method was immunoSEQ multiplex PCR. The sample shows 150,000 or so clones, about 60% of them seen only once. Lesional scalp tissue (obtained by punch biopsy) and peripheral blood were collected from alopecia areata patients. This CDR3 comprises 13 residues. Trimming shortened V by 2 bases and J by 2 bases, and 9 bases separated the two germline ends. Germline values: CDR1 GTSNPN, CDR2 SVGIG (reference sequence). The material sequenced was CD4+ T cells sorted from blood, taken at week 0. The source of this sequence is a human donor with alopecia areata. The rearrangement joins TRBV30 to TRBJ2-5; either TRBD1 or TRBD2 may fit D (6 bases each). CDR3 bases: TGTGCCTGGAGTAGGGGGGTTCAAGAGACCCAGTACTTC. Translating it yields CAWSRGVQETQYF.